One sample yielded the 10 T cell receptor beta chains listed below, sequenced in a study of blood T cell repertoires in COVID-19. Profiled with immunoSEQ multiplex PCR; TCRdb holds only in-frame clones, not every one. The top ten hold 4% to 4.5% of the sample, which has hundreds of thousands of clones, approximately 90% seen once. Sequenced: peripheral blood. The receptors here all came from a woman aged 30 to 39 with acute or convalescent COVID-19.

The chain joins TRBV5-6 to TRBJ1-3, with TRBD1 as a possible D gene (5 bases). The CDR3 extends over 16 amino acids. V dropped 1 base and J dropped 2 bases, with 13 bases sitting between them. The V gene's germline CDR1 is SGHDT and CDR2 YYEEEE. CDR3 nucleotide sequence: TGTGCCAGCAGCTTGATTCGTTGGGGCCCTGGAAACACCATATATTTT. Encoded protein: CASSLIRWGPGNTIYF. The entire variable domain, with the rest obtained from reference TRBV5-6 and TRBJ1-3, is as follows: DAGVTQSPTHLIKTRGQQVTLRCSPKSGHDTVSWYQQALGQGPQFIFQYYEEEERQRGNFPDRFSGHQFPNYSSELNVNALLLGDSALYLCASSLIRWGPGNTIYFGEGSWLTVV.

V usage is TRBV3-1 (or the pseudogene TRBV3-2) and J usage is TRBJ2-7; TRBD1 might be the D (5 bases). The CDR3 is made up of 12 amino acids. V dropped 3 bases and J dropped 9 bases, with 12 bases sitting between them. Germline V lookup: CDR1 LGHDT, CDR2 YNNKEL (reference sequence). CDR3 loop: CASSHPQGVQYF. The CDR3 bases are TGTGCCAGCAGCCATCCCCAGGGTGTGCAGTACTTC.

V and J are TRBV27 and TRBJ2-1, with 10 bases lining up with TRBD1. Germline V gives CDR1 MNHEY, CDR2 SMNVEV (reference sequence). V dropped 6 bases and J dropped 6; count of bases not matched to a gene: 5. The CDR3 is 14 amino acids. The CDR3 nucleotides read TGTGCCAGCAGCCGGGACAGGGGATCCAATGAGCAGTTCTTC. This translates into CASSRDRGSNEQFF.

V gene TRBV5-1 combines with J gene TRBJ1-1; D is unresolved. This CDR3 region has 11 residues. Per germline, CDR1 SGHRS and CDR2 YFSETQ. The V and J ends lost 5 bases and 7 bases respectively, with 9 bases between them. The CDR3 nucleotides read TGCGCCAGCAGGGTGGGCAGTGAAGCTTTCTTT. This sequence encodes CASRVGSEAFF.

The chain uses TRBV10-2 and TRBJ1-2; maybe TRBD1 (6 bases). Germline-derived CDR1 and CDR2 are WSHSY and SAAADI. V lost 3 bases to trimming and J lost 8 bases, with 13 bases between them. The CDR3 runs to 13 residues. The CDR3 DNA reads as TGCGCCAGCAGTGAAGGGGGGGTAGACGGCTACACCTTC. Translating gives CASSEGGVDGYTF.

V gene TRBV6-5 combines with J gene TRBJ2-7, with 9 bases lining up with TRBD1. The CDR3 contains 13 residues. With V trimmed by 6 bases and J by 6 bases, 6 bases remained unmatched. CDR1 is MNHEY, CDR2 SVGAGI, per germline. For the CDR3, the DNA is TGTGCCAGCAGAATGGGACAGGGAAGCGAGCAGTACTTC. Residues: CASRMGQGSEQYF.

This clone was observed once. CDR3 DNA sequence: TGTGCCAGCAGCACCGGAGGGGCTGAAGCTTTCTTT. This sequence encodes CASSTGGAEAFF. This chain uses TRBV9 with TRBJ1-1; possibly TRBD1 for D (5 bases). The CDR3 covers 12 residues. V was pared by 4 bases and J by 6 bases, with 10 bases between. CDR1 is SGDLS and CDR2 is YYNGEE in the germline V gene. The variable domain in full, with the rest retrieved from reference TRBV9 and TRBJ1-1, is DSGVTQTPKHLITATGQRVTLRCSPRSGDLSVYWYQQSLDQGLQFLIQYYNGEERAKGNILERFSAQQFPDLHSELNLSSLELGDSALYFCASSTGGAEAFFGQGTRLTVV.

The chain joins TRBV5-6 to TRBJ1-2, with 7 bases lining up with TRBD1. This CDR3 is built from 14 residues. The V segment lost 7 bases and the J segment 6 bases; nucleotides outside the gene matches: 12. CDR1 and CDR2 from the germline V gene are SGHDT and YYEEEE. The CDR3 bases are TGTGCCAGCTTGACCGTGGGGACAGCTAATGGCTACACCTTC. Translating gives CASLTVGTANGYTF.

The rearrangement links TRBV4-1 to TRBJ1-2; no firm D call. Between the trimmed V and J ends, which lost 0 bases and 8 bases, there was a span of 13 bases. Germline V gives CDR1 MGHRA, CDR2 YSYEKL. This CDR3 is built from 14 residues. CDR3 DNA: TGCGCCAGCAGCCAAGACTCGAACCCTAAAGGCTACACCTTC. Translated, it gives CASSQDSNPKGYTF.

This clone showed up just a few times. The chain combines TRBV3-1 (or the pseudogene TRBV3-2) with TRBJ2-6, with a tentative D call TRBD2 (5 bases). The CDR3 length is 16 residues. CDR1 LGHDT and CDR2 YNNKEL come from the germline V gene (reference sequence). Trimming removed 6 bases from V and 0 bases from J, with 12 bases in between. DNA for the CDR3: TGTGCCAGCAGTGGGAGAGGAGCCTCTGGGGCCAACGTCCTGACTTTC. Its translation is CASSGRGASGANVLTF.